The clone carrying this T cell receptor delta chain is medium-sized. Additional DNA sequences in this sample encode the identical CDR3. TCRdb re-called clones from the reads using CATT. Altogether 5,000 to 7,000 delta-chain clones are present, over 2.5% being singletons, with the ten largest covering about 16%. Trimming took 0 bases from V and 9 from J, leaving 17 bases between them. The CDR3 has 17 residues. Germline values: CDR1 GEAIGNYY, CDR2 EKD. The data stem from a study of gamma-delta chains in newborns, infants, children. Across the whole study: Microbial exposure reportedly drives polyclonal innate γδ T cell expansion after birth.

The V and J genes are TRDV2 and TRDJ3; D not resolved. The sequencing input was blood. The TCR was taken from a child who was a newborn, infant or young child, either healthy, febrile or measles-vaccinated (not recorded which). CDR3: CACDTAVSTAPTRQMFF. The CDR3 coding sequence is TGTGCCTGTGACACCGCTGTCTCTACTGCTCCCACCCGACAGATGTTTTTC.